The next 21 T cell receptor beta chains were all read from a single sample in a study of T cell responses to AZD1222 COVID-19 vaccine. Only in-frame clones appear in the TCRdb table, and some are missing; sequencing was by immunoSEQ multiplex PCR. The sample lists 110,000 or so clones, around 88% occurring once. The sequences come from peripheral blood, collected 28 days after the second AZD1222 dose. Receptor source: an adult who received the AZD1222 COVID-19 vaccine.

V gene TRBV19 combines with J gene TRBJ1-6, with 8 bases fitting TRBD1. Germline CDR1 and CDR2: LNHDA and SQIVND (reference sequence). With 6 bases clipped from V and 15 bases from J, the junction kept 13 bases outside the gene matches. The CDR3 is made up of 14 amino acids. The CDR3 loop is CASSRQGAASVLHF. The CDR3 nucleotides read TGTGCCAGTAGCCGTCAGGGGGCTGCGTCGGTCCTCCACTTT.

The J gene is TRBJ1-5, the V gene TRBV28; perhaps TRBD1 as D (5 bases). V was clipped by 4 bases and J by 5 bases, with 12 bases between them. The CDR3 covers 14 residues. Germline-derived CDR1 and CDR2 are MDHEN and SYDVKM. The CDR3 DNA sequence: TGTGCCAGCAGTTCCTCAGGGAATTATCAGCCCCAGCATTTT. This gives the protein CASSSSGNYQPQHF.

This chain links TRBV19 with TRBJ2-7; D might be TRBD2 (5 bases). Per germline, CDR1 LNHDA and CDR2 SQIVND (reference sequence). V was cut by 0 bases and J by 2 bases, with 8 bases left in between. CDR3 length: 14 residues. CDR3 nucleotide sequence: TGTGCCAGTAGTATAGATACGGGGACCTACGAGCAGTACTTC. It yields the protein CASSIDTGTYEQYF.

The chain links TRBV4-2 to TRBJ2-1; 10 positions agree with TRBD2. CDR1 and CDR2 (germline): LGHNA, YNFKEQ. Trimming cost V 1 base and J 7 bases; bases outside gene matches: 10. CDR3 length: 17 amino acids. The CDR3 loop is CASSQVSSGRIGNEQFF. DNA of the CDR3: TGTGCCAGCAGCCAAGTATCTAGCGGGAGAATAGGAAATGAGCAGTTCTTC.

The CDR3: CASSRRGDRGVSGELFF. The DNA of the CDR3 is TGTGCCAGCAGCCGACGGGGGGACAGGGGAGTTTCCGGGGAGCTGTTTTTT. This rearrangement joins TRBV3-1 (or the pseudogene TRBV3-2) to TRBJ2-2; TRBD1 matches at 10 bases. After removal of 4 bases from V and 6 bases from J, the junction contained 11 bases not matched to a gene. This CDR3 is built from 17 residues. Looked up from germline, CDR1 is LGHDT and CDR2 is YNNKEL (reference sequence).

The genes are TRBV6-1 and TRBJ1-5; D not resolved. The germline V and J ends were trimmed by 2 bases and 5 bases, with 7 bases remaining between them. Germline assignment: CDR1 MNHNS and CDR2 SASEGT. The CDR3 spans 13 residues. In DNA, the CDR3 is TGTGCCAGCAGTGAACAGAGGTATCAGCCCCAGCATTTT. Encoded protein: CASSEQRYQPQHF.

This sequence joins TRBV11-3 and TRBJ2-1; TRBD1 agrees at 7 bases. The CDR3 runs 15 residues. Germline V gene lookup returns CDR1 SGHNT and CDR2 YENEEA. The junction had 5 bases not matched to a gene; V was cut back by 4 bases and J by 2 bases. The CDR3 DNA reads as TGTGCCAGCAGCTCTTCCGGGACAGCCTACAATGAGCAGTTCTTC. Encoded protein: CASSSSGTAYNEQFF.

This clone was detected only once. V usage is TRBV7-9 and J usage is TRBJ1-2; D remains ambiguous. Deletions cut 4 bases from V and 5 bases from J, with 8 bases between. CDR1 is SEHNR and CDR2 is FQNEAQ in the germline V gene (reference sequence). The CDR3 sequence is 12 residues long. The CDR3: CASSWTEYGYTF. The CDR3 DNA reads as TGTGCCAGCAGCTGGACGGAGTATGGCTACACCTTC. Full variable domain (rest looked up from reference TRBV7-9 and TRBJ1-2): DTGVSQNPRHKITKRGQNVTFRCDPISEHNRLYWYRQTLGQGPEFLTYFQNEAQLEKSRLLSDRFSAERPKGSFSTLEIQRTEQGDSAMYLCASSWTEYGYTFGSGTRLTVV.

The rearrangement joins TRBV28 to TRBJ2-7; no clear D. Trimming removed 4 bases at V and 6 bases at J, with 19 bases between. CDR1 is MDHEN, CDR2 SYDVKM, per germline. The CDR3 is 15 residues long. The CDR3 loop is CASSSLPPVVGEQYF. CDR3 coding DNA: TGTGCCAGCAGTTCCCTCCCCCCTGTGGTGGGCGAGCAGTACTTC.

The chain has TRBV28 and TRBJ2-5, with D uncertain. The CDR3 sequence is 13 residues long. Germline values: CDR1 MDHEN, CDR2 SYDVKM. Trimming left V 1 base short and J 2 bases short, with 5 bases between. CDR3 protein: CASSLSLQETQYF. CDR3 DNA: TGTGCCAGCAGTTTATCCCTTCAAGAGACCCAGTACTTC.

J is TRBJ1-1 and V is TRBV6-5; 9 bases line up with TRBD1. Losses at the gene ends were 5 bases for V and 1 base for J; bases not matched to a gene: 5. The CDR3 loop spans 15 amino acids. Germline CDR1 and CDR2: MNHEY and SVGAGI. In DNA, the CDR3 is TGTGCCAGCAGTCGAGCGACAGGGGGGAACACTGAAGCTTTCTTT. This encodes CASSRATGGNTEAFF.

The rearrangement uses TRBV6-5 and TRBJ1-2; D is undetermined. The CDR3 contains 12 residues. Trimming left V 6 bases short and J 5 bases short, with 10 bases between. Germline V lookup: CDR1 MNHEY, CDR2 SVGAGI. The CDR3 spells CASRFGEYGYTF. The CDR3 DNA sequence: TGTGCCAGCAGGTTCGGGGAGTATGGCTACACCTTC.

A note on this clone: The same CDR3 arises from other DNA sequences in this sample as well. The chain joins TRBV7-8 to TRBJ1-5; TRBD1 is a possible D gene (6 bases). The CDR3 loop spans 13 amino acids. Germline values: CDR1 SGHVS, CDR2 FQNEAQ. Trimming cost V 5 bases and J 7 bases, with 12 bases left between them. The CDR3 nucleotides read TGTGCCAGCAGCCCGGGGGGGCGGCAGCCCCAGCATTTT. Its translation: CASSPGGRQPQHF.

The chain combines TRBV20-1 with TRBJ2-3, with D perhaps matching TRBD1 or TRBD2 (7 bases each). CDR3 length: 11 amino acids. Germline CDR1 and CDR2: DFQATT and SNEGSKA (reference sequence). V dropped 4 bases and J dropped 9 bases, with 11 bases sitting between them. CDR3 sequence (DNA): TGCAGTGCTACAGGGGGGGGGACGCAGTATTTT. This translates into CSATGGGTQYF.

The rearrangement links TRBV7-8 to TRBJ1-5; D is perhaps TRBD1 (5 bases). The V and J ends lost 5 bases and 0 bases respectively, with 17 bases between them. The CDR3 runs to 17 residues. Germline V gene lookup returns CDR1 SGHVS and CDR2 FQNEAQ. This CDR3 is CASSPARGRYSNQPQHF. CDR3 bases: TGTGCCAGCAGCCCCGCGAGGGGACGATATAGCAATCAGCCCCAGCATTTT.

This clone is a singleton in its sample. The V and J genes are TRBV27 and TRBJ2-4; the D is unclear. Germline loops: CDR1 MNHEY, CDR2 SMNVEV (reference sequence). The ends were cut back, 2 bases at V and 8 bases at J, with 10 bases in the middle. The CDR3 loop spans 13 amino acids. CDR3 sequence: CASSLAWMDIQYF. CDR3 coding DNA: TGTGCCAGCAGTTTAGCATGGATGGACATTCAGTACTTC.

This sequence joins TRBV19 and TRBJ1-1, with D perhaps TRBD1 (6 bases). V lost 5 bases and J lost 8, with 18 bases in between. Germline-derived CDR1 and CDR2 are LNHDA and SQIVND (reference sequence). The CDR3 runs 14 residues. The CDR3 loop is CASSPSGGGREAFF. The DNA for the CDR3 is TGTGCCAGTAGTCCCTCCGGGGGGGGCCGCGAAGCTTTCTTT. The full variable domain, with the rest looked up from reference TRBV19 and TRBJ1-1, is DGGITQSPKYLFRKEGQNVTLSCEQNLNHDAMYWYRQDPGQGLRLIYYSQIVNDFQKGDIAEGYSVSREKKESFPLTVTSAQKNPTAFYLCASSPSGGGREAFFGQGTRLTVV.

The count of this clone is one. The genes are TRBV9 and TRBJ2-3, with D possibly called TRBD1 or TRBD2 (6 bases each). The germline V gene has CDR1 SGDLS and CDR2 YYNGEE. V was clipped by 0 bases and J by 0 bases, with 14 bases between them. This CDR3 is built from 17 residues. DNA of the CDR3: TGTGCCAGCAGCGTAGCCCTCCCGGGGGCTAGCACAGATACGCAGTATTTT. This codes for CASSVALPGASTDTQYF.

This chain joins TRBV27 and TRBJ2-7; D is undetermined. The CDR3 is 15 residues long. The V and J ends lost 2 bases and 2 bases respectively, with 13 bases between them. Germline CDR1 and CDR2: MNHEY and SMNVEV (reference sequence). CDR3 coding DNA: TGTGCCAGCAGTTTAGATTCCGTATCCCCCTACGAGCAGTACTTC. Amino acid sequence: CASSLDSVSPYEQYF.

V is TRBV4-1 and J is TRBJ2-1; 12 nucleotides align to TRBD2. The CDR3 consists of 17 residues. The germline CDR1 and CDR2 sequences are MGHRA and YSYEKL. V gave up 3 bases and J gave up 5 bases; unmatched junction bases: 8. The CDR3 DNA reads as TGCGCCAGCAGCCAGCTAGCGGGGGGGCCCGAGAACAATGAGCAGTTCTTC. Translating it yields CASSQLAGGPENNEQFF.

The chain links TRBV6-2 or TRBV6-3 to TRBJ2-7, with D possibly matching TRBD2 (6 bases). Trimming removed 5 bases at V and 4 bases at J, with 15 bases between. The CDR3 loop spans 14 amino acids. CDR1 is MNHEY, CDR2 SVGEGT, per germline. The CDR3 bases are TGTGCCAGCAGTCGGGACTGGGATCAATACGAGCAGTACTTC. Translated, it gives CASSRDWDQYEQYF.